The sequence of this TCR beta chain was determined in a study of blood T cell repertoires in COVID-19. Overall study context: Researchers got acute and convalescent COVID-19 samples from the United States, Italy and Spain. Sources were T cells, B-cell-depleted T cells, or PBMCs; the material itself was cDNA or gDNA.

CDR3 length: 14 amino acids. Germline V gene data show CDR1 as ENHRY and CDR2 as SYGVKD. Unmatched junction bases numbered 6, after V lost 6 bases and J lost 2 bases. Authors' data handling: Amplified reference gene primers provided the basis for estimating nucleated cell counts. Sequencing was performed with immunoSEQ multiplex PCR; in TCRdb, only in-frame clones are kept and a portion is missing. V and J calls and clone size are copied from that table; D and trimming were computed from the DNA. The table shows some 120,000 clones, with about 81% occurring only once. Input material: peripheral blood. This chain uses TRBV10-3 with TRBJ2-7; the match to TRBD2 covers 8 bases. The sequence was collected from an older man with acute or convalescent COVID-19. The CDR3 DNA sequence: TGTGCCATCAGCCCCATAGCGGGGACCTACGAGCAGTACTTC. Translated: CAISPIAGTYEQYF.